This TCR beta chain is from a study of blood T cell repertoires in COVID-19. The CDR3 length is 18 residues. The germline gives CDR1 LNHDA, CDR2 SQIVND (reference sequence). V gave up 2 bases and J gave up 1 base; unmatched junction bases: 11. The table lists this clone with a count of one. This table comes from immunoSEQ multiplex PCR, and its TCRdb copy is limited to in-frame clones, with some not included. The sample includes more than 150,000 clones, 82% of them seen just once. The chain uses TRBV19 and TRBJ2-7, with 10 nucleotides matching TRBD2. This receptor was identified in a woman in her thirties with acute or convalescent COVID-19. What was sequenced was peripheral blood. CDR3 protein: CASSIRPGLASKSYEQYF. DNA for the CDR3: TGTGCCAGTAGTATACGACCGGGACTAGCGTCCAAGTCCTACGAGCAGTACTTC.